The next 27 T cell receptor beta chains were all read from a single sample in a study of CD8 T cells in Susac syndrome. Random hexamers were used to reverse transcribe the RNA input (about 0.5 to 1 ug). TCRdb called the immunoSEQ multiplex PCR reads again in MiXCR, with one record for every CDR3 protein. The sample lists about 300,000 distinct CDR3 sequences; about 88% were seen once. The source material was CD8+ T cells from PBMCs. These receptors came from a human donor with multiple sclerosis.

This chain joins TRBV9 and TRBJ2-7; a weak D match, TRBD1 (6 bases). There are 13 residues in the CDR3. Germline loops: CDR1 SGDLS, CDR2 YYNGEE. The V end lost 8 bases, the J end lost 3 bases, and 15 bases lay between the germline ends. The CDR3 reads CASSTGLNYEQYF. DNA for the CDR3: TGTGCCAGTTCGACAGGCTTGAACTACGAGCAGTACTTC.

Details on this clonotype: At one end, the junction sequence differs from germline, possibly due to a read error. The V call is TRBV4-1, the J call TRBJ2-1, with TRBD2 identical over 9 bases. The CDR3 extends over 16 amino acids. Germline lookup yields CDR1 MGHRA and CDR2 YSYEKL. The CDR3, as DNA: TGCGCCAGCAGCCTGGCGGGGGGGCTGTCCTACAGTGAGCAGTTCTTC. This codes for CASSLAGGLSYSEQFF.

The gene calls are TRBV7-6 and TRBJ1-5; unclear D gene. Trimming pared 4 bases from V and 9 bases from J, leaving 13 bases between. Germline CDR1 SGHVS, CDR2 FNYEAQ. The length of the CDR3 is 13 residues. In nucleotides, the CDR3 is TGTGCCAGCAGCTCCGGCCCGGCCGGGCCCCAGCATTTT. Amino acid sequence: CASSSGPAGPQHF.

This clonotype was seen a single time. The CDR3 DNA reads as TGTGCCAGCAGGGACCGTAGTGGGCGGGCTGTCTCCGAGCAGTACTTC. Amino acid sequence: CASRDRSGRAVSEQYF. This sequence joins TRBV2 and TRBJ2-7; perhaps TRBD2 as D (5 bases). Germline values: CDR1 SNHLY, CDR2 FYNNEI. The CDR3 is 16 amino acids. V lost 6 bases, J lost 6 bases, and 24 bases lay in between.

The CDR3 is CASSPLTGGENTEAFF. CDR3 bases: TGCGCCAGCAGCCCACTGACAGGGGGTGAGAACACTGAAGCTTTCTTT. This chain uses TRBV4-3 with TRBJ1-1; TRBD1 matches 9 bases. This CDR3 spans 16 amino acids. After removal of 4 bases from V and 1 base from J, the junction contained 7 bases not matched to a gene. Germline V gives CDR1 LGHNA, CDR2 YSLEER.

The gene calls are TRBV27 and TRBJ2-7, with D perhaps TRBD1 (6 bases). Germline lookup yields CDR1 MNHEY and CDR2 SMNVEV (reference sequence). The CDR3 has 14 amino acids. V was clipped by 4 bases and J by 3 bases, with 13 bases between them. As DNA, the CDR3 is TGTGCCAGCAGTTCTCCGACAGGAGGCTACGAGCAGTACTTC. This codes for CASSSPTGGYEQYF.

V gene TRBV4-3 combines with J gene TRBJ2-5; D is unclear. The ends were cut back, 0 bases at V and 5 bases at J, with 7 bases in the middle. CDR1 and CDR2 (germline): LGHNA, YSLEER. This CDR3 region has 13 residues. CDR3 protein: CASSQDSRETQYF. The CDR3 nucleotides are TGCGCCAGCAGCCAAGATTCGAGGGAGACCCAGTACTTC.

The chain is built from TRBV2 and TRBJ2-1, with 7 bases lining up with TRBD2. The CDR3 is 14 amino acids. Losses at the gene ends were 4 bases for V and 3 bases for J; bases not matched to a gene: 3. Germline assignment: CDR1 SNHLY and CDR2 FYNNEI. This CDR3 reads CASSVSSGYNEQFF. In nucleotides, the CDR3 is TGTGCCAGCAGTGTGTCTAGCGGCTACAATGAGCAGTTCTTC.

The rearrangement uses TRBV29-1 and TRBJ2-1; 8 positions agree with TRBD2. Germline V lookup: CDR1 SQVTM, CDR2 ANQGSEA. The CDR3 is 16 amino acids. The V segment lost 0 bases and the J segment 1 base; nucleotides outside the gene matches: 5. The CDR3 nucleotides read TGCAGCGTTGAAGATCAGCCGGGAGGGTCCTACAATGAGCAGTTCTTC. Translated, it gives CSVEDQPGGSYNEQFF.

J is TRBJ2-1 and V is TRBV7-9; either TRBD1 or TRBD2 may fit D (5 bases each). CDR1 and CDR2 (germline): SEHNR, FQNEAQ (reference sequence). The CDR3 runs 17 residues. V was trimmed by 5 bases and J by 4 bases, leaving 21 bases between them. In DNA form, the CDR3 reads TGTGCCAGCAGCCCCCGCAGCGTGGGAGAGGGGTACAATGAGCAGTTCTTC. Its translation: CASSPRSVGEGYNEQFF.

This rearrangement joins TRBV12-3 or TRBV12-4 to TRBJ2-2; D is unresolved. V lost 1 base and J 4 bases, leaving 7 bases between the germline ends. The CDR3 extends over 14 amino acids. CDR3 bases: TGTGCCAGCAGTTTAGAACGGAGCACCGGGGAGCTGTTTTTT. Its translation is CASSLERSTGELFF.

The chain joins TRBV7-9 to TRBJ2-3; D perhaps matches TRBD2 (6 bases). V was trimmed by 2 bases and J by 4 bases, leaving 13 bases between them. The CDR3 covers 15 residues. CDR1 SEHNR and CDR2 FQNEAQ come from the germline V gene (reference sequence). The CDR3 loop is CASSLTGSFADTQYF. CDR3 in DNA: TGTGCCAGCAGCTTAACCGGGAGTTTCGCAGATACGCAGTATTTT.

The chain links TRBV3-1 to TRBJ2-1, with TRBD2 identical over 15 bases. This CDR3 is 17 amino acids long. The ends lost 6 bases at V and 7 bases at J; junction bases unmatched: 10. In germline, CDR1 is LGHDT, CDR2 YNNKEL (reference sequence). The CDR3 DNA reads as TGTGCCAGCAGTCTAGGACTAGCGGGAGGGTTATTGAATGAGCAGTTCTTC. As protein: CASSLGLAGGLLNEQFF.

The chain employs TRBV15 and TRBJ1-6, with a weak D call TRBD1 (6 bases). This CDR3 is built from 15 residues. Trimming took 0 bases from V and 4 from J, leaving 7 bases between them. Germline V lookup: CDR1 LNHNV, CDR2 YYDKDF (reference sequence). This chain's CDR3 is CATSREQGYNSPLHF. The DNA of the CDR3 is TGTGCCACCAGCAGAGAACAGGGATATAATTCACCCCTCCACTTT.

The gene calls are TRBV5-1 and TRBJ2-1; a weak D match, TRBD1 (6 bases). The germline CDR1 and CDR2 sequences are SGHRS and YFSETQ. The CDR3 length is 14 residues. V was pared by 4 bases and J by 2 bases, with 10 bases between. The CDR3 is CASSTWDTYNEQFF. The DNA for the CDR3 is TGCGCCAGCAGCACGTGGGACACCTACAATGAGCAGTTCTTC.

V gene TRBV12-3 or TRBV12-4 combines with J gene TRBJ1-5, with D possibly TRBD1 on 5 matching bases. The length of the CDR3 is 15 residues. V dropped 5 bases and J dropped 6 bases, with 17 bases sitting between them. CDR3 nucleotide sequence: TGTGCCAGCAGTCCTCCCGACAGATCGGGTCAGCCCCAGCATTTT. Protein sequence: CASSPPDRSGQPQHF.

DNA for the CDR3: TGTGCCAGCAGTTCGGGACAAGACTATGGCTACACCTTC. The encoded protein is CASSSGQDYGYTF. This chain uses TRBV27 with TRBJ1-2, with D perhaps matching TRBD1 (6 bases). This CDR3 region has 13 residues. The V gene's germline CDR1 is MNHEY and CDR2 SMNVEV (reference sequence). Trimming shortened V by 4 bases and J by 3 bases, and 9 bases separated the two germline ends.

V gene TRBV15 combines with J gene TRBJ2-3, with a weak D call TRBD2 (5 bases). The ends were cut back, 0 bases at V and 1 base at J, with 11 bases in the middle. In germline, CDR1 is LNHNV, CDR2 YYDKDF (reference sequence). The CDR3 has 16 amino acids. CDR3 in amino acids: CATSRERGSGTDTQYF. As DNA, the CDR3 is TGTGCCACCAGCAGAGAACGGGGAAGTGGCACAGATACGCAGTATTTT.

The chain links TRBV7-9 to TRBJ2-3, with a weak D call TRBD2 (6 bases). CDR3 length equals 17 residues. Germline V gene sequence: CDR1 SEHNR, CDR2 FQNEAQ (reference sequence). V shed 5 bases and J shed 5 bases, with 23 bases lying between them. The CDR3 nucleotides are TGTGCCAGCAGCCAGGCCCGGGGGTTTTTGTCTGGAGATACGCAGTATTTT. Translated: CASSQARGFLSGDTQYF.

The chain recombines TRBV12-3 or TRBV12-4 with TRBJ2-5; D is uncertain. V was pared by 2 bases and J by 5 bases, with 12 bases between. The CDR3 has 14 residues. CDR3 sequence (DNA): TGTGCCAGCAGTTTATTAGTTCGACGGGAGACCCAGTACTTC. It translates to CASSLLVRRETQYF.

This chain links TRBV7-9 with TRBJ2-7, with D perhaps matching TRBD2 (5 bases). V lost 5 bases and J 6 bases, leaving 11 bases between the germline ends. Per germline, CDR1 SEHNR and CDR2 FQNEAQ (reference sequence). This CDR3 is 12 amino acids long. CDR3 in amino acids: CASSHREGEQYF. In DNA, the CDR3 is TGTGCCAGCAGCCACCGCGAGGGCGAGCAGTACTTC.

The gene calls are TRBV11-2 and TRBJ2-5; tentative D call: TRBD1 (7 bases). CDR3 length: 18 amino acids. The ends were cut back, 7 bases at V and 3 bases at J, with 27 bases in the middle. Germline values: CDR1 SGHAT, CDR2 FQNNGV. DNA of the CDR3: TGTGCCAGCACCCCAGGAGGGGATAGGGGGCGAAGGGAAGAGACCCAGTACTTC. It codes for CASTPGGDRGRREETQYF.

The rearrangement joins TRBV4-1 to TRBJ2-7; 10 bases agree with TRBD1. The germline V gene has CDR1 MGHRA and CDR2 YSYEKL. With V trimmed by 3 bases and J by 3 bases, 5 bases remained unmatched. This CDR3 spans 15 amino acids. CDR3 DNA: TGCGCCAGCAGCCACGCCGGGACAGGGGTCTACGAGCAGTACTTC. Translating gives CASSHAGTGVYEQYF.

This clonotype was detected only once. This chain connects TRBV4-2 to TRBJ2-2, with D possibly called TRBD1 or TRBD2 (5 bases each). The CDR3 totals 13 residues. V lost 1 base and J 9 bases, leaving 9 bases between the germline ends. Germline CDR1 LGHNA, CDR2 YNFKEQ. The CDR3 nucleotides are TGTGCCAGCAGCCAAGGGGGGTCCCGGGAGCTGTTTTTT. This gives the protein CASSQGGSRELFF.

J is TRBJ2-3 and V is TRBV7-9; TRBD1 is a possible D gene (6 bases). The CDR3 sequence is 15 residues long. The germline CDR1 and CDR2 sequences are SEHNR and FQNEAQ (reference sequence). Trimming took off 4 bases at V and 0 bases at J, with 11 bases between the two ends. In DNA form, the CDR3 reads TGTGCCAGCAGCTCAGGGGTGTCTAGCACAGATACGCAGTATTTT. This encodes CASSSGVSSTDTQYF.

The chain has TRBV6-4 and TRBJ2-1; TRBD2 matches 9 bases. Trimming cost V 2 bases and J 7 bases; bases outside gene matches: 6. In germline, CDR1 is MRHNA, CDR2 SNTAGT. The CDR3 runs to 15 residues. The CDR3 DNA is TGTGCCAGCAGTGACGCGACTAGCGGCGGGAATGAGCAGTTCTTC. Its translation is CASSDATSGGNEQFF.

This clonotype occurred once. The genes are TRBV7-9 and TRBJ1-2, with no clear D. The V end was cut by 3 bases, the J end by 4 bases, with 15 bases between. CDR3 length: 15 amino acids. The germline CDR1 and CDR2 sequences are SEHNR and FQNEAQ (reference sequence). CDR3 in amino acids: CASSFEDRLPYGYTF. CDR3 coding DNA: TGTGCCAGCAGCTTTGAAGACCGGCTTCCCTATGGCTACACCTTC.